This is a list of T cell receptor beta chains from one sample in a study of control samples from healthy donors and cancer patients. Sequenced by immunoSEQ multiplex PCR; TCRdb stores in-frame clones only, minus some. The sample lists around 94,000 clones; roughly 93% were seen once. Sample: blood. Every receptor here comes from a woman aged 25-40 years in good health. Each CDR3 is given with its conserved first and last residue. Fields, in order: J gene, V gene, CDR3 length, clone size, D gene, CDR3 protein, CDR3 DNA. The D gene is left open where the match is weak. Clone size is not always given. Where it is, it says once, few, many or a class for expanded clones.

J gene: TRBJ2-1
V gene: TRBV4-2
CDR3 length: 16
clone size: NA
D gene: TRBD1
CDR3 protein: CASSQEGTGGVNEQFF
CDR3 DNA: TGTGCCAGCAGCCAAGAGGGGACAGGGGGAGTTAATGAGCAGTTCTTC

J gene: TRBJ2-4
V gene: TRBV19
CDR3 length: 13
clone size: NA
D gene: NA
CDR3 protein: CASSTEPGAPQYF
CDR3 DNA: TGTGCCAGTAGTACCGAACCGGGGGCCCCTCAGTACTTC

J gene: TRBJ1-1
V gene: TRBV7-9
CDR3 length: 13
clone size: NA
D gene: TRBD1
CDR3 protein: CASTRQGNTEAFF
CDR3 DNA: TGTGCCAGCACAAGACAGGGGAACACTGAAGCTTTCTTT

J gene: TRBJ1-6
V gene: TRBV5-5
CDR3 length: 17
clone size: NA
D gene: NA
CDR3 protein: CASSLTGASSYNSPLHF
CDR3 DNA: TGTGCCAGCAGCCTCACGGGCGCGAGCTCCTATAATTCACCCCTCCACTTT

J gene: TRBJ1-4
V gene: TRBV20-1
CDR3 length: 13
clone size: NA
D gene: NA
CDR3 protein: CSASPQSNEKLFF
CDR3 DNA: TGCAGTGCTAGTCCCCAGAGTAATGAAAAACTGTTTTTT

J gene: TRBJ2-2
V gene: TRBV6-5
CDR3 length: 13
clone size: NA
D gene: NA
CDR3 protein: CASTWDFTGELFF
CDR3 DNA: TGTGCCAGCACCTGGGATTTTACCGGGGAGCTGTTTTTT

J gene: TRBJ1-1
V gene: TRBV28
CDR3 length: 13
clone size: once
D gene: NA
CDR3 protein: CASSSGQGLEAFF
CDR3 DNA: TGTGCCAGCAGTTCTGGGCAGGGGCTTGAAGCTTTCTTT

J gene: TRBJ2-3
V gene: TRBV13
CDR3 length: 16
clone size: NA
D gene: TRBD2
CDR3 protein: CASSLGTSGSTDTQYF
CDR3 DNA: TGTGCCAGCAGCTTAGGGACTAGCGGGAGCACAGATACGCAGTATTTT

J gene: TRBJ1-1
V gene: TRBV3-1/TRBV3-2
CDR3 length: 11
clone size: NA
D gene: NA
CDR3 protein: CASSQGTATFF
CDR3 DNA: TGTGCCAGCAGCCAAGGGACCGCTACTTTCTTT

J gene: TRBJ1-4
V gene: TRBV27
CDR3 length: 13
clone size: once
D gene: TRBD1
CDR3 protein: CASRVQGGEKLFF
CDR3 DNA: TGTGCCAGCAGGGTTCAGGGGGGTGAAAAACTGTTTTTT

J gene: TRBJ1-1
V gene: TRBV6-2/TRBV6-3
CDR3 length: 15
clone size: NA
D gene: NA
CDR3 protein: CASSYGPFMNTEAFF
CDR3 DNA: TGTGCCAGCAGTTACGGGCCTTTCATGAACACTGAAGCTTTCTTT

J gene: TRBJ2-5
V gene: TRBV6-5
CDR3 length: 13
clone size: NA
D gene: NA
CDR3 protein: CASRGGYSETQYF
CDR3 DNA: TGTGCCAGCCGAGGGGGGTACAGCGAGACCCAGTACTTC

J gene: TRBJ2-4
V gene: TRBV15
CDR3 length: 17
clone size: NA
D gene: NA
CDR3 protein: CATSRDDGRLAKNIQYF
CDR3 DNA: TGTGCCACCAGCAGAGATGACGGCAGACTAGCCAAAAACATTCAGTACTTC

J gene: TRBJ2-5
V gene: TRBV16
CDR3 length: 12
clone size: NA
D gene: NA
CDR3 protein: CASSRRWGTQYF
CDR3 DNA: TGTGCCAGCAGCCGTCGCTGGGGGACCCAGTACTTC

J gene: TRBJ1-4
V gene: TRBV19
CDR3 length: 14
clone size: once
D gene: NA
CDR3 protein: CASSEQVLNEKLFF
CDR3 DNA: TGTGCCAGTAGTGAACAGGTCCTTAATGAAAAACTGTTTTTT

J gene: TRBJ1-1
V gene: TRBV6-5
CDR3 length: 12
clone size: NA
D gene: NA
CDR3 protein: CASSYLGQEAFF
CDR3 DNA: TGTGCCAGCAGTTACTTAGGGCAGGAAGCTTTCTTT

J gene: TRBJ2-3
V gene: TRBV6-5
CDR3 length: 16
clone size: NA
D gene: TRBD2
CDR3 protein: CASSSRLARDRDTQYF
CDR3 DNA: TGTGCCAGCAGTTCCCGACTAGCGCGAGACCGAGATACGCAGTATTTT

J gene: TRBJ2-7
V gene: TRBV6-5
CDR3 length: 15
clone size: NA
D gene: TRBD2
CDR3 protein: CASSYQLAEPYEQYF
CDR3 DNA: TGTGCCAGCAGTTATCAGCTAGCGGAACCATACGAGCAGTACTTC

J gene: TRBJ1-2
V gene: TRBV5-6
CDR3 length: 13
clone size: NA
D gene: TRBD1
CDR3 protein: CASSSDRYYGYTF
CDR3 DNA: TGTGCCAGCAGCTCGGACAGGTATTATGGCTACACCTTC

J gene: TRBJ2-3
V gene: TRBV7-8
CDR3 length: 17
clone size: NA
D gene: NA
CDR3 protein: CASSLALGRGKLDTQYF
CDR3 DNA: TGTGCCAGCAGCTTAGCGCTCGGACGGGGGAAACTAGATACGCAGTATTTT

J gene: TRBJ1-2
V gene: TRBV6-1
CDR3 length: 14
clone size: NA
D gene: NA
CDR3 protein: CASSEWRLGYGYTF
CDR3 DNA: TGTGCCAGCAGTGAATGGAGGCTCGGGTATGGCTACACCTTC

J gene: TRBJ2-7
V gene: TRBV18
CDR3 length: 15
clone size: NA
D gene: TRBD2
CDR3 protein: CASSPRGTRGGEQYF
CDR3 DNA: TGTGCCAGCTCACCGCGGGGGACTAGGGGTGGGGAGCAGTACTTC

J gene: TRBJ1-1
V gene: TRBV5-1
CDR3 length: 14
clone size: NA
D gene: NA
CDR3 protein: CASSLGQDSNEAFF
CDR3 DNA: TGCGCCAGCAGCTTGGGTCAGGATAGTAATGAAGCTTTCTTT

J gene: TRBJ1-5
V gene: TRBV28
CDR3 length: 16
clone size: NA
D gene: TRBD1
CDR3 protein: CASSDAGTDKNQPQHF
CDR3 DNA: TGTGCCAGCAGTGACGCCGGGACAGACAAAAATCAGCCCCAGCATTTT

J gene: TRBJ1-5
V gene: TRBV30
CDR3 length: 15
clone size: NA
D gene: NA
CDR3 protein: CAWSNFMGLYQPQHF
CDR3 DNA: TGTGCCTGGAGTAATTTTATGGGGTTGTATCAGCCCCAGCATTTT

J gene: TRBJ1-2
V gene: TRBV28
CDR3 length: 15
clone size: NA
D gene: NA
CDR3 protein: CASSLSNLANYGYTF
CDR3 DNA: TGTGCCAGCAGTTTATCTAATCTTGCTAACTATGGCTACACCTTC

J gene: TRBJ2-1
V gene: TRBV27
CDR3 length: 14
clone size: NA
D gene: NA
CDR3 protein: CASSLSWQYNEQFF
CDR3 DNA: TGTGCCAGCAGTTTAAGTTGGCAGTACAATGAGCAGTTCTTC

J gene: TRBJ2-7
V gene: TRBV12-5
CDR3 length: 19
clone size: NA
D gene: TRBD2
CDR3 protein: CASGLVYGVGLAGGSEQYF
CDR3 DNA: TGTGCTAGTGGTTTGGTATATGGGGTCGGACTAGCGGGGGGTAGCGAGCAGTACTTC

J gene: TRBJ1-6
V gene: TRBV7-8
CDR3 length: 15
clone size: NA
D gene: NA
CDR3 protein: CASSLGVGVNSPLHF
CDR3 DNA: TGTGCCAGCAGCTTAGGGGTAGGGGTGAATTCACCCCTCCACTTT

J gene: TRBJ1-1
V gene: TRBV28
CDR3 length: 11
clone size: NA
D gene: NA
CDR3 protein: CASSFSGEAFF
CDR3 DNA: TGTGCCAGCAGTTTTTCGGGTGAAGCTTTCTTT

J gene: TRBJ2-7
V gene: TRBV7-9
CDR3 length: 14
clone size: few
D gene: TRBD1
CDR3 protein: CASSPRDRAYEQYF
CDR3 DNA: TGTGCCAGCAGCCCCCGGGACAGGGCGTACGAGCAGTACTTC

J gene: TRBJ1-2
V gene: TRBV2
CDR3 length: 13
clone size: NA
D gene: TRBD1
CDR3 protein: CASSGQGDYGYTF
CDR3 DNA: TGTGCCAGCAGTGGACAGGGAGACTATGGCTACACCTTC

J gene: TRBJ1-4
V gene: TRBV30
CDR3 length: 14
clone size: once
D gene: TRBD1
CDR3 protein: CAWSGMGQGAKLFF
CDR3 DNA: TGTGCCTGGAGTGGAATGGGACAGGGCGCAAAACTGTTTTTT

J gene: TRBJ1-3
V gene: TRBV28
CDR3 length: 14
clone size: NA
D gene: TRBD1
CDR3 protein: CASSQRQGGNTIYF
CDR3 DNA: TGTGCCAGCAGTCAAAGACAGGGTGGAAACACCATATATTTT

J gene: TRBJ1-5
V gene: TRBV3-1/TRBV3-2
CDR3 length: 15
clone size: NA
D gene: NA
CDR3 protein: CASSQGGVSNQPQHF
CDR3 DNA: TGTGCCAGCAGCCAAGGGGGCGTTAGCAATCAGCCCCAGCATTTT

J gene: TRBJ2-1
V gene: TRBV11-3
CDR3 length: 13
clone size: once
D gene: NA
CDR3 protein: CASSLPRYNEQFF
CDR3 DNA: TGTGCCAGCAGCTTACCGCGGTACAATGAGCAGTTCTTC

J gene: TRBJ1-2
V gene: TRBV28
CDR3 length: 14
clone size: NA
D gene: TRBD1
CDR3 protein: CASSSGGALYGYTF
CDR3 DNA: TGTGCCAGCAGTTCAGGGGGCGCGCTCTATGGCTACACCTTC

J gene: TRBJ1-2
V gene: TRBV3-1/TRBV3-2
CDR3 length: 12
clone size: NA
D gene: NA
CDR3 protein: CASTGWDYGYTF
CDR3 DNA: TGTGCCAGCACAGGGTGGGACTATGGCTACACCTTC

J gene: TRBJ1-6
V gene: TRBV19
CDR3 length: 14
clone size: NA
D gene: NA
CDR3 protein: CASQDTSYNSPLHF
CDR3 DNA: TGTGCCAGTCAAGACACCTCCTATAATTCACCCCTCCACTTT

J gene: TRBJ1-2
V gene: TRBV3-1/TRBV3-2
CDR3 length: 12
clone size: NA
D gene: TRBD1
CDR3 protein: CASSQQGVGYTF
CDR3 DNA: TGTGCCAGCAGCCAGCAGGGGGTCGGCTACACCTTC

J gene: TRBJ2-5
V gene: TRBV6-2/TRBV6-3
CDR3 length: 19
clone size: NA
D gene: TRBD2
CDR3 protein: CASSYSTETSGRALETQYF
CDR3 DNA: TGTGCCAGCAGTTACTCGACGGAGACTAGCGGGAGGGCCTTAGAGACCCAGTACTTC

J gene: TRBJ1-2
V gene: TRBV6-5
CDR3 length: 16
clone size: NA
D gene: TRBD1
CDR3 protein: CASSYSTPGGDYGYTF
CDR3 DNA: TGTGCCAGCAGTTACTCGACCCCAGGGGGTGACTATGGCTACACCTTC

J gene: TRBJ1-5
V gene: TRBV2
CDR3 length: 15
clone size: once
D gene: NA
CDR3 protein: CASSAFSGEAQPQHF
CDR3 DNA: TGTGCCAGCAGTGCCTTTTCAGGGGAGGCGCAGCCCCAGCATTTT

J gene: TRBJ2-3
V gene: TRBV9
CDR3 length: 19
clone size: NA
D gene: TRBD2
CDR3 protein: CASSVESGLAGAGADTQYF
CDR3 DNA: TGTGCCAGCAGCGTAGAAAGCGGACTAGCGGGGGCGGGGGCAGATACGCAGTATTTT

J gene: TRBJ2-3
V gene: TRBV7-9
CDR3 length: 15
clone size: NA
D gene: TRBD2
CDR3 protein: CASSLGTSGVDTQYF
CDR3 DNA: TGTGCCAGCAGCTTAGGGACTAGCGGTGTAGATACGCAGTATTTT

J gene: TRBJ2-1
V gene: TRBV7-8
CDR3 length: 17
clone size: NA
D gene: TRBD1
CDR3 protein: CASSPRGRTPLHNEQFF
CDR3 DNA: TGTGCCAGCAGTCCTAGGGGGCGGACCCCCCTGCACAATGAGCAGTTCTTC

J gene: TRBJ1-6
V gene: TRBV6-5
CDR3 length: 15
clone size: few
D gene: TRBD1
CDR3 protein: CASSAQGGDNSPLHF
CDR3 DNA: TGTGCCAGCAGCGCACAGGGGGGAGATAATTCACCCCTCCACTTT

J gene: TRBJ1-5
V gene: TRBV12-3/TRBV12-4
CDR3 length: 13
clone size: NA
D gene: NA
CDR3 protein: CASSRFLMGGPDF
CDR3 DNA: TGTGCCAGCAGTCGCTTCTTGATGGGGGGCCCCGATTTT

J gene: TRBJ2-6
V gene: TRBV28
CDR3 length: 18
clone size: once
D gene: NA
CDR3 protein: CASSNRQGASSGANVLTF
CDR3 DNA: TGTGCCAGCAGCAATCGGCAGGGCGCTTCCTCTGGGGCCAACGTCCTGACTTTC

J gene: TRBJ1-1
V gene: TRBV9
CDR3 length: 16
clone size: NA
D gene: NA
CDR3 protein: CASSVGSENMNTEAFF
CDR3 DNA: TGTGCCAGCAGCGTAGGGTCGGAAAACATGAACACTGAAGCTTTCTTT

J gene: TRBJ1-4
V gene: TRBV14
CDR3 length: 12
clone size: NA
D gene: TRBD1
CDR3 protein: CASSMTGVKLFF
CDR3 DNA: TGTGCCAGCAGCATGACAGGGGTTAAACTGTTTTTT

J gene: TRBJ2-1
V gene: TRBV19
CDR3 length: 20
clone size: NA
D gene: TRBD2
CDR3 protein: CASSMRRLASGRGNYNEQFF
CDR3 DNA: TGTGCCAGTAGTATGAGACGTTTGGCTAGCGGGAGAGGAAACTACAATGAGCAGTTCTTC

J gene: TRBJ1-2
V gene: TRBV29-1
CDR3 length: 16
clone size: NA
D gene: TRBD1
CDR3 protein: CSVDGSLDRGGYGYTF
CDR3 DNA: TGCAGCGTTGACGGGAGTCTCGACAGGGGCGGCTATGGCTACACCTTC

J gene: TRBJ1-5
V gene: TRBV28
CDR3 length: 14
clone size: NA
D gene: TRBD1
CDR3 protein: CASSMTGGDQPQHF
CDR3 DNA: TGTGCCAGCAGCATGACAGGGGGCGATCAGCCCCAGCATTTT

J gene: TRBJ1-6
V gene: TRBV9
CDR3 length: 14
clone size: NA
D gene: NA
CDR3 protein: CASSVGGGGSPLHF
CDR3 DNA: TGTGCCAGCAGCGTAGGAGGGGGGGGATCACCCCTCCACTTT

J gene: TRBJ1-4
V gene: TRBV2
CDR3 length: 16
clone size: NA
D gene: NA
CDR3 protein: CASSESAGENFEKLFF
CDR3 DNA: TGTGCCAGCAGTGAATCGGCAGGGGAGAACTTCGAAAAACTGTTTTTT

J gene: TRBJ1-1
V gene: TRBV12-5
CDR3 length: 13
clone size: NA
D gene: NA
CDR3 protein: CASGLGMNTEAFF
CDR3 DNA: TGTGCTAGTGGTTTGGGGATGAACACTGAAGCTTTCTTT

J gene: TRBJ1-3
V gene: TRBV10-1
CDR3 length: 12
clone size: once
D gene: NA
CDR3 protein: CASSDNGNTIYF
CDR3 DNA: TGCGCCAGCAGCGACAATGGAAACACCATATATTTT

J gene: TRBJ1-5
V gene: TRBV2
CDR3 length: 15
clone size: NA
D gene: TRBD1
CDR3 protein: CASSEIWTGPQPQHF
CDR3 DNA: TGTGCCAGCAGTGAAATCTGGACAGGGCCACAGCCCCAGCATTTT

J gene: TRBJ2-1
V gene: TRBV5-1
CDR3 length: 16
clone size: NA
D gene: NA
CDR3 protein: CAGSLAGGFSYNEQFF
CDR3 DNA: TGCGCCGGCAGCTTGGCCGGCGGATTCTCCTACAATGAGCAGTTCTTC